The 19 T cell receptor beta chains below all came from one sample that was sequenced in a study of T-cell memory formation after mild COVID-19. A single record per CDR3 protein comes from TCRdb applying MiXCR to the 5' RACE reads. The sample has approximately 100,000 distinct CDR3 sequences; around 10% are singletons. The sample was PBMCs or a T cell subset sorted from them (not recorded which). Receptor source: a man in his late teens or twenties who had mild COVID-19 (a few samples of this study predate the infection). Cell type and time point are not known.

This clonotype has a handful of counts. The chain employs TRBV5-1 and TRBJ2-7; 7 bases fit TRBD2. The germline gives CDR1 SGHRS, CDR2 YFSETQ. The CDR3 is 14 amino acids. Trimming at V came to 3 bases and at J to 2 bases, leaving 5 bases not matched to a gene. The chain's CDR3 is CASSSRGGPYEQYF. The CDR3 nucleotides are TGCGCCAGCAGCTCAAGGGGAGGGCCCTACGAGCAGTACTTC.

There are a few counts of this clonotype. The CDR3 region is CASSSTGRGADTQYF. As DNA, the CDR3 is TGTGCCAGCAGCTCGACAGGGCGGGGAGCAGATACGCAGTATTTT. V and J are TRBV7-8 and TRBJ2-3; a weak D match, TRBD1 (7 bases). Germline CDR1 is SGHVS and CDR2 is FQNEAQ. This CDR3 contains 15 residues. V lost 4 bases to trimming and J lost 4 bases, with 15 bases between them. Full variable domain (remainder filled in from reference TRBV7-8 and TRBJ2-3): GAGVSQSPRYKVAKRGQDVALRCDPISGHVSLFWYQQALGQGPEFLTYFQNEAQLDKSGLPSDRFFAERPEGSVSTLKIQRTQQEDSAVYLCASSSTGRGADTQYFGPGTRLTVL.

This clonotype was counted a few times. This chain links TRBV4-1 with TRBJ1-1; no clear D. The CDR3 has 14 amino acids. The V and J ends lost 0 bases and 5 bases respectively, with 10 bases between them. The V gene's germline CDR1 is MGHRA and CDR2 YSYEKL. CDR3 bases: TGCGCCAGCAGCCAAGAAAGGGCAGAAACTGAAGCTTTCTTT. Protein: CASSQERAETEAFF.

This clonotype was counted only a few times. The chain recombines TRBV14 with TRBJ2-1, with D unclear. The CDR3 runs to 13 residues. The V and J ends lost 2 bases and 3 bases respectively, with 5 bases between them. Germline-derived CDR1 and CDR2 are SGHDN and FVKESK. For the CDR3, the DNA is TGTGCCAGCAGCCAACAGGACTACAATGAGCAGTTCTTC. Translation: CASSQQDYNEQFF. Together with reference TRBV14 and TRBJ2-1, the CDR3 gives the full variable domain: EAGVTQFPSHSVIEKGQTVTLRCDPISGHDNLYWYRRVMGKEIKFLLHFVKESKQDESGMPNNRFLAERTGGTYSTLKVQPAELEDSGVYFCASSQQDYNEQFFGPGTRLTVL.

This clonotype was counted ten times or more. The chain uses TRBV4-3 and TRBJ1-2; D is perhaps TRBD1 (5 bases). This CDR3 contains 15 residues. The germline V gene encodes CDR1 LGHNA and CDR2 YSLEER. V was trimmed by 2 bases and J by 4 bases, leaving 14 bases between them. In DNA form, the CDR3 reads TGCGCCAGCAGCCAATGGGGCTATCCCACCTATGGCTACACCTTC. Translated: CASSQWGYPTYGYTF.

This clonotype was observed many times. V usage is TRBV4-3 and J usage is TRBJ1-5; 10 bases match TRBD1. Germline V lookup: CDR1 LGHNA, CDR2 YSLEER. The CDR3 sequence is 15 residues long. The V segment lost 0 bases and the J segment 7 bases; nucleotides outside the gene matches: 3. The CDR3 sequence: CASSQDWTGGQPQHF. The CDR3 DNA is TGCGCCAGCAGCCAAGACTGGACAGGGGGGCAGCCCCAGCATTTT.

This clonotype has just a few counts. The chain carries TRBV9 and TRBJ1-2; 8 bases align to TRBD1. CDR1 SGDLS and CDR2 YYNGEE come from the germline V gene. The CDR3 loop spans 14 amino acids. With V trimmed by 3 bases and J by 5 bases, 6 bases remained unmatched. The CDR3 protein is CASSGDRGLYGYTF. In DNA form, the CDR3 reads TGTGCCAGCAGCGGAGACAGGGGTTTATATGGCTACACCTTC. Variable domain in full (rest from reference TRBV9 and TRBJ1-2): DSGVTQTPKHLITATGQRVTLRCSPRSGDLSVYWYQQSLDQGLQFLIQYYNGEERAKGNILERFSAQQFPDLHSELNLSSLELGDSALYFCASSGDRGLYGYTFGSGTRLTVV.

The chain employs TRBV12-3 or TRBV12-4 and TRBJ2-7, with 7 bases matching TRBD1. Trimming took 5 bases from V and 4 from J; bases not matched to a gene: 5. CDR3 length: 13 amino acids. CDR3 nucleotide sequence: TGTGCCAGCAGTATGGGGACAGTATACGAGCAGTACTTC. It specifies CASSMGTVYEQYF.

The V and J genes are TRBV5-1 and TRBJ2-1; 9 nucleotides align to TRBD1. With V trimmed by 4 bases and J by 6 bases, 11 bases remained unmatched. This CDR3 spans 16 amino acids. Germline assignment: CDR1 SGHRS and CDR2 YFSETQ. CDR3 protein: CASSVGTGLGLNEQFF. For the CDR3, the DNA is TGCGCCAGCAGCGTGGGGACAGGGCTTGGGCTCAATGAGCAGTTCTTC.

This clonotype was observed a handful of times. This chain links TRBV6-2 or TRBV6-3 with TRBJ1-3; possible D gene TRBD1, 5 bases. The CDR3 loop spans 14 amino acids. Germline values: CDR1 MNHEY, CDR2 SVGEGT. With 6 bases removed from V and 4 bases from J, the gap between germline ends came to 13 bases. The CDR3 loop reads CASRPRGVGNTIYF. In nucleotides, the CDR3 is TGTGCCAGCAGACCCAGAGGGGTCGGAAACACCATATATTTT.

This clonotype was counted between two and nine times. The chain joins TRBV7-8 to TRBJ2-1; D gene uncertain. Germline V gene sequence: CDR1 SGHVS, CDR2 FQNEAQ. Trimming took off 7 bases at V and 4 bases at J, with 8 bases between the two ends. This CDR3 has 12 residues. As DNA, the CDR3 is TGTGCCAGCACCCATTTTTACAATGAGCAGTTCTTC. It yields the protein CASTHFYNEQFF.

The J gene is TRBJ2-5, the V gene TRBV3-1, with D perhaps TRBD2 (6 bases). V gave up 4 bases and J gave up 5 bases, with 17 bases separating them. The germline gives CDR1 LGHDT, CDR2 YNNKEL (reference sequence). CDR3 size: 15 residues. CDR3 region: CASSPRDSVSETQYF. The CDR3 DNA reads TGTGCCAGCAGCCCTCGGGACTCCGTAAGCGAGACCCAGTACTTC.

This clonotype was recorded a few times. The rearrangement links TRBV7-2 to TRBJ1-5, with a weak D call TRBD1 (6 bases). V was trimmed by 3 bases and J by 3 bases, leaving 12 bases between them. The germline V gene encodes CDR1 SGHTA and CDR2 FQGNSA. This CDR3 has 15 residues. The CDR3 spells CASSFFTGNNQPQHF. The CDR3 DNA reads as TGTGCCAGCAGCTTTTTTACAGGGAACAATCAGCCCCAGCATTTT.

The genes are TRBV10-3 and TRBJ2-3; 11 bases fit TRBD2. Germline-derived CDR1 and CDR2 are ENHRY and SYGVKD. The CDR3 length is 14 residues. DNA of the CDR3: TGTGGATCCGGGACTAGCGGAACCACAGATACGCAGTATTTT. The encoded protein is CGSGTSGTTDTQYF.

This chain connects TRBV11-2 to TRBJ1-1; D is uncertain. V lost 5 bases and J 2 bases, leaving 15 bases between the germline ends. The CDR3 length is 15 residues. Looked up from germline, CDR1 is SGHAT and CDR2 is FQNNGV. The CDR3 sequence: CASSPRTRRNTEAFF. The CDR3 DNA reads TGTGCCAGCAGCCCCCGGACGCGACGAAACACTGAAGCTTTCTTT.

The chain carries TRBV12-5 and TRBJ2-3; the D is unclear. From germline, CDR1 is LGHNT and CDR2 FRNRAP. The CDR3 has 13 amino acids. Trimming left V 2 bases short and J 2 bases short, with 5 bases between. Written as DNA, the CDR3 is TGTGCTAGTGGTTTGCCCCACACAGATACGCAGTATTTT. Translated: CASGLPHTDTQYF.

The chain recombines TRBV15 with TRBJ2-5; TRBD2 aligns across 9 bases. With 2 bases clipped from V and 1 base from J, the junction kept 5 bases outside the gene matches. From germline, CDR1 is LNHNV and CDR2 YYDKDF (reference sequence). CDR3 length equals 16 residues. DNA of the CDR3: TGTGCCACCAGCAGACTAGCGGGGCTACTCCAAGAGACCCAGTACTTC. The encoded protein is CATSRLAGLLQETQYF.

The table lists this clonotype with a few counts. The chain carries TRBV4-3 and TRBJ2-1, with D unresolved. The CDR3 sequence is 15 residues long. CDR1 and CDR2 from the germline V gene are LGHNA and YSLEER. V was cut by 2 bases and J by 0 bases, with 8 bases left in between. This chain's CDR3 is CASSQMDGSYNEQFF. CDR3 nucleotide sequence: TGCGCCAGCAGCCAAATGGACGGCTCCTACAATGAGCAGTTCTTC.

This clonotype was seen more than once but under ten times. The chain recombines TRBV6-6 with TRBJ2-6; D might be TRBD1 or TRBD2, each matching 5 bases. The CDR3 covers 14 residues. Germline loops: CDR1 MNHNY, CDR2 SVGAGI (reference sequence). The V gene lost 5 bases and the J gene lost 5 bases, with 10 bases spanning the gap. The CDR3 protein is CASSGWGRANVLTF. In DNA form, the CDR3 reads TGTGCCAGCAGTGGGTGGGGGAGGGCCAACGTCCTGACTTTC.